This is a list of T cell receptor beta chains from one sample in a study of identical twins. In TCRdb, the 5' RACE reads were re-called with MiXCR into one record per CDR3 protein. The table shows roughly 280,000 distinct CDR3 sequences, with roughly 9.7% occurring only once. The sample was also reused in another study, on yellow fever vaccine responses in identical twins.

Sequencing was performed on CD8+ T cells sorted from blood. These receptors all stem from a woman aged 18-29 years in good health. Both conserved end residues are part of each CDR3.

v_call: TRBV5-1; cdr3_aa: CASSPTGFGTEAFF
v_call: TRBV10-3; cdr3_aa: CAIRAGGELSQAFF
v_call: TRBV27; cdr3_aa: CASSLGTPSYNEQFF
v_call: TRBV6-5; cdr3_aa: CASSYWQADSYEQYF
v_call: TRBV20-1; cdr3_aa: CSARGTGSNLYTF
v_call: TRBV12-3/TRBV12-4; cdr3_aa: CASSDGGVNQPQHF
v_call: TRBV9; cdr3_aa: CASSRGGQETQYF
v_call: TRBV10-3; cdr3_aa: CATAEQGFPGELFF
v_call: TRBV7-2; cdr3_aa: CASSPPAGGPVETQYF
v_call: TRBV4-1; cdr3_aa: CASSQAPEDLETQYF
v_call: TRBV6-2/TRBV6-3; cdr3_aa: CASREGTLPLGDTQYF
v_call: TRBV28; cdr3_aa: CASSLRGQGIFGANVLTF
v_call: TRBV5-5; cdr3_aa: CASSLHQGGISDTQYF
v_call: TRBV3-1; cdr3_aa: CASSQEATGITEAFF
v_call: TRBV18; cdr3_aa: CASSPSRTEATNEKLFF
v_call: TRBV7-8; cdr3_aa: CASSALAGGGYNEQFF
v_call: TRBV11-2; cdr3_aa: CASSLGNGIGYNEQFF
v_call: TRBV14; cdr3_aa: CASSQGGSIGDTQYF
v_call: TRBV27; cdr3_aa: CASSLRAVNEKLFF
v_call: TRBV6-2/TRBV6-3; cdr3_aa: CASSPRLSQNTGELFF
v_call: TRBV12-3/TRBV12-4; cdr3_aa: CASSFSSVGQYF
v_call: TRBV29-1; cdr3_aa: CSGWTGLRAFF
v_call: TRBV5-1; cdr3_aa: CASRPSGAADTQYF
v_call: TRBV27; cdr3_aa: CASSAGFSLDNEQFF
v_call: TRBV5-1; cdr3_aa: CASSLEGTVNSPLHF
v_call: TRBV7-9; cdr3_aa: CASSSQTRVYNEQFF
v_call: TRBV2; cdr3_aa: CAPGASYNEQFF
v_call: TRBV18; cdr3_aa: CASSPTRHVADTQYF